Listed below are T cell receptor beta chains from one sample, sequenced in a study of cytomegalovirus exposure and HLA in healthy donors. Profiling relied on immunoSEQ multiplex PCR, and the TCRdb table lists in-frame clones only, not all of them. The profile covers about 130,000 clones, with 85% to 90% appearing a single time and 0.95% to 1.5% taken by the ten largest. The sample comprised PBMCs. The receptors originated from a woman aged 18-29 years in good health and CMV-seronegative. Each CDR3 is given with its conserved first and last residue. The D gene is left open where the match is weak. Expanded clones get a size class; other rows say once, few or many, or leave the size out.

TRBV11-2	TRBJ2-7	few	TRBD2	TGTGCCAGCAGCTTAAGGGGACTAGGAATCTACGAGCAGTACTTC	CASSLRGLGIYEQYF
TRBV6-1	TRBJ1-6	NA	TRBD1	TGTGCCAGCAGTGAATCGGGACAGAATAATTCACCCCTCCACTTT	CASSESGQNNSPLHF
TRBV27	TRBJ2-5	NA	TRBD2	TGTGCCAGCAGTCCTCCGGGACTACAAGAGACCCAGTACTTC	CASSPPGLQETQYF
TRBV27	TRBJ1-2	NA	TRBD1	TGTGCCAGCGGGTACAGGGGGCTTGGCTACACCTTC	CASGYRGLGYTF
TRBV4-1	TRBJ2-7	NA	TRBD2	TGCGCCAGCAGCCAAGATCGGGGCGGGGGGGAGTACTTC	CASSQDRGGGEYF
TRBV19	TRBJ2-3	NA	NA	TGTGCCAGTAGTCAGGGGCCGGGGACAGATACGCAGTATTTT	CASSQGPGTDTQYF
TRBV5-1	TRBJ1-4	NA	NA	TGCGCCAGCAGTCCCGGGGAAATAGGGAGAGGTGAAAAACTGTTTTTT	CASSPGEIGRGEKLFF
TRBV6-5	TRBJ2-7	NA	TRBD1	TGTGCCAGCAGTGGGACAGGGAGGAACTACGAGCAGTACTTC	CASSGTGRNYEQYF
TRBV6-5	TRBJ1-3	few	NA	TGTGCCAGCAGTTACGACATAACCACAGCTGGAAACACCATATATTTT	CASSYDITTAGNTIYF
TRBV5-4	TRBJ1-6	few	TRBD1	TGTGCCAGCAGCTTGGGTCAGGGGGCAGGGTCCACCCTCCACTTT	CASSLGQGAGSTLHF
TRBV11-2	TRBJ2-3	once	NA	TGTGCCAGCAGCTCACCCAAGCGGGCCCGCGGCACAGATACGCAGTATTTT	CASSSPKRARGTDTQYF
TRBV5-1	TRBJ1-1	NA	NA	TGCGCCAGCAGCCTTGCCTTAACGGACAGCACTGAAGCTTTCTTT	CASSLALTDSTEAFF
TRBV6-1	TRBJ1-1	NA	TRBD1	TGTGCCAGCAGTAGTCCCACAGGGGGCTACACTGAAGCTTTCTTT	CASSSPTGGYTEAFF
TRBV7-2	TRBJ2-3	NA	TRBD1	TGTGCCAGCAACCCAGACAGGGGCGGAGATACGCAGTATTTT	CASNPDRGGDTQYF
TRBV6-1	TRBJ2-2	NA	TRBD1	TGTGCCAGCAGGTCCGGGACAGCGAACACCGGGGAGCTGTTTTTT	CASRSGTANTGELFF
TRBV7-2	TRBJ2-1	NA	NA	TGTGCCAGCAGCTTAGCGGGGGGGCCCCACAATGAGCAGTTCTTC	CASSLAGGPHNEQFF
TRBV7-9	TRBJ2-6	NA	TRBD1	TGTGCCGGTGGGCAGGGGGCGATATCTGGGGCCAACGTCCTGACTTTC	CAGGQGAISGANVLTF
TRBV27	TRBJ1-4	NA	TRBD1	TGTGCCAGCGGAAGACAGGGGGCGCGAAGAGGTGAAAAACTGTTTTTT	CASGRQGARRGEKLFF
TRBV10-3	TRBJ2-7	NA	NA	TGTGCCATCAGTGAGGCCGCCGGTCCGTACGAGCAGTACTTC	CAISEAAGPYEQYF
TRBV10-3	TRBJ1-2	NA	TRBD1	TGTGCCATCAGTGCGGGACAGGGGGCTTTTGGCTACACCTTC	CAISAGQGAFGYTF
TRBV5-4	TRBJ1-6	NA	NA	TGTGCCAGCAGCGAGAGGGTAGGGAATTCACCCCTCCACTTT	CASSERVGNSPLHF
TRBV19	TRBJ2-2	NA	NA	TGTGCCAGTTGCAGTGGAGCGGGTGCATACACCGGGGAGCTGTTTTTT	CASCSGAGAYTGELFF
TRBV5-1	TRBJ2-3	NA	NA	TGCGCCAGCAGCGACGGGACTGCCACAGATACGCAGTATTTT	CASSDGTATDTQYF